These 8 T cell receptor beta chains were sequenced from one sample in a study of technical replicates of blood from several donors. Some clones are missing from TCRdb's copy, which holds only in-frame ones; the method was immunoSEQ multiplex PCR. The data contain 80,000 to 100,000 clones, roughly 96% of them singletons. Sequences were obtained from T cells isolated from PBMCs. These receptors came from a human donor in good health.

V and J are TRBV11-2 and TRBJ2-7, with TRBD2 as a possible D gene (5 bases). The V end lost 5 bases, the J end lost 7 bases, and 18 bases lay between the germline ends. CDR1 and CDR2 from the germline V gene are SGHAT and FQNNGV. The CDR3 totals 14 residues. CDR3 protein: CASSTLLGMNEQYF. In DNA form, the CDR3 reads TGTGCCAGCAGCACTCTACTAGGAATGAATGAGCAGTACTTC.

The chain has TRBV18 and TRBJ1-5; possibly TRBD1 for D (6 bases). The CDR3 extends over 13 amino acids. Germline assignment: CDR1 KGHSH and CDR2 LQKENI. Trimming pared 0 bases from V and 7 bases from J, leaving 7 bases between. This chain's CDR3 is CASSPPRGQPQHF. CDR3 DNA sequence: TGTGCCAGCTCACCACCAAGGGGGCAGCCCCAGCATTTT. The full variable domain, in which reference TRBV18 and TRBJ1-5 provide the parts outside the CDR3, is NAGVMQNPRHLVRRRGQEARLRCSPMKGHSHVYWYRQLPEEGLKFMVYLQKENIIDESGMPKERFSAEFPKEGPSILRIQQVVRGDSAAYFCASSPPRGQPQHFGDGTRLSIL.

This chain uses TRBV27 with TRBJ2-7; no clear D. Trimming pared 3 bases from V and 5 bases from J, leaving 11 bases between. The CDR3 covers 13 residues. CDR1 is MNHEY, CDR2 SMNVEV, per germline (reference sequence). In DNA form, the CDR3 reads TGTGCCAGCAGTTTCGGCGGTCGGAACGAGCAGTACTTC. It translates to CASSFGGRNEQYF.

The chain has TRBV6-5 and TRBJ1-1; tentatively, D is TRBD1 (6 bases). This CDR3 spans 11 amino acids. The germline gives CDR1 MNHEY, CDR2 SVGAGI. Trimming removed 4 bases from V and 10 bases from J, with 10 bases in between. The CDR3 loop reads CASSLQGRAFF. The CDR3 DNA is TGTGCCAGCAGTTTACAGGGAAGAGCTTTCTTT.

CDR3 nucleotides: TGTGCCAGCATAGACTCTGGAAACACCATATATTTT. This sequence encodes CASIDSGNTIYF. The rearrangement links TRBV28 to TRBJ1-3; no definite D call. With 7 bases removed from V and 0 bases from J, the gap between germline ends came to 4 bases. This CDR3 comprises 12 residues. Germline CDR1 and CDR2: MDHEN and SYDVKM. The variable domain in full, with the rest retrieved from reference TRBV28 and TRBJ1-3, is DVKVTQSSRYLVKRTGEKVFLECVQDMDHENMFWYRQDPGLGLRLIYFSYDVKMKEKGDIPEGYSVSREKKERFSLILESASTNQTSMYLCASIDSGNTIYFGEGSWLTVV.

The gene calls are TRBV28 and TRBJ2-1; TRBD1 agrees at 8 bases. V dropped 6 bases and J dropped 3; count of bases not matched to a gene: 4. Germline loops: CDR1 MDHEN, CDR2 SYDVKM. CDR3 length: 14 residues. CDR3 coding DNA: TGTGCCAGCAGACAGGGGGACCTCTACAATGAGCAGTTCTTC. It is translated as CASRQGDLYNEQFF.

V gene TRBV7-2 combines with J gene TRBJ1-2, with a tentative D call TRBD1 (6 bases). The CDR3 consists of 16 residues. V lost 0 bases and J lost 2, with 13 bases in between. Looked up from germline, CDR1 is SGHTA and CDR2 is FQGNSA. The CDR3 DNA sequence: TGTGCCAGCAGCTTAGCCCCAGGGGTAGGGAACTATGGCTACACCTTC. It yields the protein CASSLAPGVGNYGYTF. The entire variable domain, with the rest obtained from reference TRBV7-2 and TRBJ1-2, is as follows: GAGVSQSPSNKVTEKGKDVELRCDPISGHTALYWYRQSLGQGLEFLIYFQGNSAPDKSGLPSDRFSAERTGGSVSTLTIQRTQQEDSAVYLCASSLAPGVGNYGYTFGSGTRLTVV.

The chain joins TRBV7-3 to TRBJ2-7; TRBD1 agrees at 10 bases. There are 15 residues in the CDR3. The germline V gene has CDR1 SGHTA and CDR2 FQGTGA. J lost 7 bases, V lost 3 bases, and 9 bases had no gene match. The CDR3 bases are TGTGCCAGCAGCTTTTTTGACAGGGGGCTCGGGGAGCAGTACTTC. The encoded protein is CASSFFDRGLGEQYF.